A single sample is the source of the 13 T cell receptor beta chains below, sequenced in a study of blood T cell repertoires in COVID-19. Profiled with immunoSEQ multiplex PCR; TCRdb holds only in-frame clones, not every one. Among fewer than 250,000 clones listed, over 65% were seen once. The sequenced material came from peripheral blood. These TCRs come from a woman in her seventies with active or convalescent COVID-19.

This clone occurred a few times. The chain joins TRBV28 to TRBJ1-4; the D is unclear. V was shortened by 6 bases and J by 3 bases, with 11 bases between the two germline ends. Germline-derived CDR1 and CDR2 are MDHEN and SYDVKM. There are 14 residues in the CDR3. CDR3 nucleotides: TGTGCCAGCAGAACTTTCTCGGCTAATGAAAAACTGTTTTTT. Residues: CASRTFSANEKLFF. The entire variable domain, with the rest obtained from reference TRBV28 and TRBJ1-4, is as follows: DVKVTQSSRYLVKRTGEKVFLECVQDMDHENMFWYRQDPGLGLRLIYFSYDVKMKEKGDIPEGYSVSREKKERFSLILESASTNQTSMYLCASRTFSANEKLFFGSGTQLSVL.

V usage is TRBV21-1 and J usage is TRBJ1-5; the table's D call TRBD1 went unverified against the DNA. TRBV21-1 constitutes a pseudogene. The CDR3 runs to 13 residues. CDR3 region: CASSKRGNQPQHF. Written as DNA, the CDR3 is TGTGCCAGCAGCAAAAGGGGGAATCAGCCCCAGCATTTT.

The chain couples TRBV7-2 to TRBJ1-1; 8 bases agree with TRBD1. Germline values: CDR1 SGHTA, CDR2 FQGNSA. J was trimmed by 2 bases and V by 7 bases; bases with no gene match: 6. This CDR3 contains 14 residues. CDR3 sequence reads: CASTSDRGNTEAFF. Here the CDR3 DNA reads TGTGCCAGCACCTCCGACAGGGGCAACACTGAAGCTTTCTTT. The complete variable domain, with remaining parts taken from reference TRBV7-2 and TRBJ1-1, reads GAGVSQSPSNKVTEKGKDVELRCDPISGHTALYWYRQSLGQGLEFLIYFQGNSAPDKSGLPSDRFSAERTGGSVSTLTIQRTQQEDSAVYLCASTSDRGNTEAFFGQGTRLTVV.

The V gene is TRBV29-1, the J gene TRBJ2-7, with D tentatively TRBD1 (6 bases). Germline CDR1 is SQVTM and CDR2 is ANQGSEA. Deletions cut 4 bases from V and 5 bases from J, with 18 bases between. This CDR3 spans 14 amino acids. The DNA for the CDR3 is TGCAGCGTTGGGGCAGGGGAAGGTAGTAACGAGCAGTACTTC. This sequence encodes CSVGAGEGSNEQYF.

As for this clone: Different DNA sequences within this sample yield the same CDR3. The chain uses TRBV30 and TRBJ1-1; possible D gene TRBD1, 5 bases. With 2 bases removed from V and 1 base from J, the gap between germline ends came to 8 bases. The CDR3 consists of 13 residues. The germline V gene encodes CDR1 GTSNPN and CDR2 SVGIG (reference sequence). The CDR3 sequence: CAWSRGWNTEAFF. The CDR3 DNA follows: TGTGCCTGGAGTAGGGGCTGGAACACTGAAGCTTTCTTT.

V is TRBV30 and J is TRBJ1-2; 7 positions match TRBD1. In germline, CDR1 is GTSNPN, CDR2 SVGIG (reference sequence). V lost 3 bases and J lost 7; bases outside the gene matches: 8. CDR3 size: 13 residues. CDR3 in amino acids: CAWRRGTDGGYTF. The CDR3 DNA is TGTGCCTGGAGGCGCGGGACAGATGGTGGCTACACCTTC.

This chain links TRBV4-1 with TRBJ1-2; TRBD1 might be the D (6 bases). The germline V gene has CDR1 MGHRA and CDR2 YSYEKL. The CDR3 runs 15 residues. V lost 0 bases to trimming and J lost 2 bases, with 10 bases between them. The chain's CDR3 is CASSQDQGLNYGYTF. Here the CDR3 DNA reads TGCGCCAGCAGCCAAGATCAGGGGCTCAACTATGGCTACACCTTC.

V gene TRBV29-1 combines with J gene TRBJ2-1, with 7 bases that match TRBD2. This CDR3 is built from 14 residues. Germline values: CDR1 SQVTM, CDR2 ANQGSEA. Trimming took 3 bases from V and 5 from J; bases not matched to a gene: 7. The CDR3 DNA is TGCAGCGTTGAGAGGCTAGCGGATAACAATGAGCAGTTCTTC. Translating it yields CSVERLADNNEQFF.

The chain is built from TRBV27 and TRBJ2-1, with TRBD1 matching 8 bases. V lost 4 bases and J lost 3; bases outside the gene matches: 8. Per the germline V gene, CDR1 is MNHEY and CDR2 is SMNVEV (reference sequence). This CDR3 is 16 amino acids long. The chain's CDR3 is CASSSLGQGNYNEQFF. The CDR3 bases are TGTGCCAGCAGTTCCCTCGGACAGGGAAACTACAATGAGCAGTTCTTC.

This clone was counted between two and nine times. The V and J genes are TRBV6-6 and TRBJ1-1; D unclear. The V gene's germline CDR1 is MNHNY and CDR2 SVGAGI (reference sequence). Trimming stripped 2 bases from V and 1 base from J, with 11 bases between. This CDR3 has 15 amino acids. This chain's CDR3 is CASSYPGVGNTEAFF. CDR3 DNA: TGTGCCAGCAGTTACCCGGGTGTTGGGAACACTGAAGCTTTCTTT.

This clone occurred once. The genes are TRBV5-1 and TRBJ2-1; TRBD1 matches 8 bases. Germline V gene data show CDR1 as SGHRS and CDR2 as YFSETQ. CDR3 length: 16 residues. V gave up 4 bases and J gave up 4 bases; unmatched junction bases: 10. The chain's CDR3 is CASSASGTGLYNEQFF. The CDR3 bases are TGCGCCAGCAGCGCCTCCGGGACAGGCCTTTACAATGAGCAGTTCTTC.

The table lists this clone with a few counts. The genes are TRBV4-1 and TRBJ1-6, with D uncertain. The CDR3 is made up of 17 amino acids. The V end was cut by 3 bases, the J end by 14 bases, with 26 bases between. Germline CDR1 is MGHRA and CDR2 is YSYEKL. The CDR3 DNA reads TGCGCCAGCAGCCAGGTCACAACGGGCCTGGCGGGAGTGGCCCTCCACTTT. Translation gives CASSQVTTGLAGVALHF.

V usage is TRBV7-8 and J usage is TRBJ2-7; 8 bases are shared with TRBD1. V trimming: 5 bases; J trimming: 3 bases; junction bases outside the gene matches: 9. CDR1 and CDR2 from the germline V gene are SGHVS and FQNEAQ. The CDR3 spans 15 residues. This CDR3 reads CASSPHRDRYYEQYF. Written as DNA, the CDR3 is TGTGCCAGCAGCCCCCACCGGGACAGGTACTACGAGCAGTACTTC.